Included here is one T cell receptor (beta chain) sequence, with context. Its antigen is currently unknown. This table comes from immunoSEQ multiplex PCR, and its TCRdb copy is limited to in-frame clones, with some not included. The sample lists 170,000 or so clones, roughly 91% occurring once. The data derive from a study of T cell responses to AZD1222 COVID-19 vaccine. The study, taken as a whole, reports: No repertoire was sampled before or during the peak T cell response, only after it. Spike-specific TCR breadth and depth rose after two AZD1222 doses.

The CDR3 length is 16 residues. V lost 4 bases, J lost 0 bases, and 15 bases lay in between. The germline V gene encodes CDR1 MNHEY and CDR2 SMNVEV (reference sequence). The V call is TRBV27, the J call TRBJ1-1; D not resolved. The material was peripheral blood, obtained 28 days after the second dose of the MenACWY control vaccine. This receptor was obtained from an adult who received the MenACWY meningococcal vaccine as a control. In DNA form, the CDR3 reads TGTGCCAGCAGTTCGTTGGCACTAACCATGAACACTGAAGCTTTCTTT. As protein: CASSSLALTMNTEAFF.